This TCR beta chain was identified in a study of cytomegalovirus exposure and HLA in healthy donors. Whole-study findings and limits: Most TCR sequences were rare, but some public TCRs occurred in many donors. According to an earlier analysis, most TCR beta V segments yielded productive rearrangements about 87% or about 30% of the time.

Of note for this clone: What it binds is not known.

This CDR3 is built from 16 residues. The V and J ends lost 1 base and 9 bases respectively, with 16 bases between them. Germline V gene data show CDR1 as SGHTA and CDR2 as FQGNSA. In the PCR, 60 Vbeta and 13 Jbeta primers were used. Assay: immunoSEQ multiplex PCR; the TCRdb copy retains only in-frame clones and omits some. Of 90,000 to 120,000 clones listed, around three quarters are singletons. This TCR derives from a middle-aged woman in good health and CMV-seronegative. Sequencing was performed on PBMCs. The rearrangement uses TRBV7-2 and TRBJ1-6, with a tentative D call TRBD1 (6 bases). The CDR3, as DNA: TGTGCCAGCAGCTTAGTAGCAGGGGCGGAAGGTTCACCCCTCCACTTT. Protein sequence: CASSLVAGAEGSPLHF.